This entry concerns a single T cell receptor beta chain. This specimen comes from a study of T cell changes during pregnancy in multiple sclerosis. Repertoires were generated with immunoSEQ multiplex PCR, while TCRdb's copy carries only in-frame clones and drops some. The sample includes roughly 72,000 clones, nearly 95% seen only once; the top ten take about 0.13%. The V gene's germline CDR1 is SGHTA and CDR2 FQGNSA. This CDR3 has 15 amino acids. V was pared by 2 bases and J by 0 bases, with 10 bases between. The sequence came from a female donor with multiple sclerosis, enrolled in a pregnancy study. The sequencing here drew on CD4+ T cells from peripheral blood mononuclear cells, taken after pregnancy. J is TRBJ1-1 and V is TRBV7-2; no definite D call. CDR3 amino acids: CASSLSGALNTEAFF. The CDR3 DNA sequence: TGTGCCAGCAGCTTAAGTGGAGCGCTGAACACTGAAGCTTTCTTT.